This is a list of T cell receptor beta chains from one sample in a study of CD8 T cells in ankylosing spondylitis. TCRdb analysed the 5' RACE reads with MiXCR anew, one entry per CDR3 protein. Altogether about 39,000 distinct CDR3 sequences are present, less than 4% being singletons, with the ten largest covering 2.5% to 3.5%. The sample consisted of blood, either unsorted or a sorted T cell fraction (not recorded which). These receptors all stem from a male donor with ankylosing spondylitis or in good health (not recorded which). Each CDR3 is given with its conserved first and last residue. Fields, in order: J gene, V gene, D gene, clone size, CDR3 protein, CDR3 DNA. D genes are given only for firm matches. The listing skips clone size in some rows; elsewhere it reads once, few, many or a size class.

TRBJ2-5 | TRBV9 | - | many | CASSSSAGQETQYF | TGTGCCAGCAGCTCGAGCGCCGGGCAAGAGACCCAGTACTTC
TRBJ2-1 | TRBV9 | - | many | CASSVSGPSSYNEQFF | TGTGCCAGCAGCGTGAGCGGGCCGAGCTCCTACAATGAGCAGTTCTTC
TRBJ2-1 | TRBV9 | TRBD1 | many | CASSETGRNYNEQFF | TGTGCCAGCAGCGAGACAGGGCGAAATTACAATGAGCAGTTCTTC
TRBJ2-2 | TRBV9 | - | many | CASSVSGSIPGELFF | TGTGCCAGCAGCGTATCAGGTAGCATCCCCGGGGAGCTGTTTTTT
TRBJ2-3 | TRBV9 | TRBD2 | many | CASSVTSGADTQYF | TGTGCCAGCAGCGTAACTAGCGGGGCAGATACGCAGTATTTT
TRBJ1-4 | TRBV9 | - | many | CASSASPGRRNEKLFF | TGTGCCAGCAGCGCATCTCCGGGACGGAGAAATGAAAAACTGTTTTTT
TRBJ2-5 | TRBV9 | - | - | CASSVDAGPTAQYF | TGTGCCAGCAGCGTAGACGCGGGCCCCACGGCCCAGTACTTC
TRBJ2-3 | TRBV9 | - | many | CASSALNTDTQYF | TGTGCCAGCAGCGCCCTTAACACAGATACGCAGTATTTT
TRBJ2-6 | TRBV9 | - | many | CASSDWVGSGANVLTF | TGTGCCAGCAGCGATTGGGTCGGCTCTGGGGCCAACGTCCTGACTTTC
TRBJ2-1 | TRBV9 | - | many | CASSVSEGHNEQFF | TGTGCCAGCAGCGTATCCGAGGGGCACAATGAGCAGTTCTTC
TRBJ2-3 | TRBV9 | TRBD2 | many | CASSPRFSGGLAGTQYF | TGTGCCAGCAGCCCCCGGTTTAGCGGGGGCCTTGCAGGAACGCAGTATTTT
TRBJ2-2 | TRBV9 | TRBD2 | few | CASSVWALADPAGELFF | TGTGCCAGCAGCGTATGGGCTCTAGCGGATCCTGCCGGGGAGCTGTTTTTT
TRBJ2-1 | TRBV9 | - | many | CASSVVGEPYNEQFF | TGTGCCAGCAGCGTAGTAGGGGAGCCCTACAATGAGCAGTTCTTC
TRBJ1-2 | TRBV9 | TRBD1 | few | CASSVGGGRSNYGYTF | TGTGCCAGCAGCGTAGGAGGGGGCAGATCGAACTATGGCTACACCTTC
TRBJ1-3 | TRBV9 | TRBD1 | many | CASRAGQGGNTIYF | TGTGCCAGCAGAGCGGGACAGGGAGGAAACACCATATATTTT
TRBJ1-3 | TRBV9 | - | many | CASSRVQGTASGNTIYF | TGTGCCAGCAGCCGGGTACAAGGAACAGCTTCTGGAAACACCATATATTTT
TRBJ2-3 | TRBV9 | TRBD2 | many | CASSHASGGVTDTQYF | TGTGCCAGCAGCCACGCTAGCGGGGGAGTCACAGATACGCAGTATTTT
TRBJ2-3 | TRBV9 | TRBD2 | many | CASSPREGDGYSGGSTDTQYF | TGTGCCAGCAGCCCCAGAGAGGGGGACGGGTATAGCGGGGGGAGCACAGATACGCAGTATTTT
TRBJ1-6 | TRBV10-1 | - | many | CASSNSPLHF | TGCGCCAGCAGCAATTCACCCCTCCACTTT
TRBJ2-5 | TRBV9 | - | many | CASSVGSIDHQETQYF | TGTGCCAGCAGCGTAGGGTCTATTGACCACCAAGAGACCCAGTACTTC
TRBJ2-2 | TRBV9 | - | many | CASSVDTGELFF | TGTGCCAGCAGCGTAGACACCGGGGAGCTGTTTTTT
TRBJ2-3 | TRBV9 | - | medium-sized | CASSPTGSGGTDTQYF | TGTGCCAGCAGTCCCACAGGGAGTGGCGGAACAGATACGCAGTATTTT
TRBJ1-1 | TRBV9 | TRBD1 | many | CASSEGTGGSEAFF | TGTGCCAGCAGCGAGGGGACAGGGGGAAGTGAAGCTTTCTTT
TRBJ2-1 | TRBV9 | TRBD2 | many | CASSVALGGTLPSGDQQFF | TGTGCCAGCAGCGTAGCCTTGGGGGGGACTCTACCCTCCGGGGATCAGCAGTTCTTC
TRBJ1-2 | TRBV9 | - | many | CASSVDAGGGPYGYTF | TGTGCCAGCAGCGTAGACGCGGGAGGCGGGCCCTATGGCTACACCTTC
TRBJ1-1 | TRBV9 | TRBD1 | many | CASSVSQGAETEAFF | TGTGCCAGCAGCGTATCACAGGGGGCAGAAACTGAAGCTTTCTTT
TRBJ1-1 | TRBV9 | - | many | CASSGSVNTEAFF | TGTGCCAGCAGCGGATCGGTGAACACTGAAGCTTTCTTT
TRBJ1-1 | TRBV9 | - | many | CASSVEGVNTEAFF | TGTGCCAGCAGCGTGGAGGGGGTGAACACTGAAGCTTTCTTT
TRBJ2-2 | TRBV9 | - | many | CASSVKQGRAGELFF | TGTGCCAGCAGCGTAAAACAGGGGAGGGCCGGGGAGCTGTTTTTT
TRBJ1-3 | TRBV9 | - | many | CASSVETRGVPGNTIYF | TGTGCCAGCAGCGTAGAGACTCGTGGGGTCCCTGGAAACACCATATATTTT
TRBJ2-3 | TRBV9 | - | many | CASSVSGITDTQYF | TGTGCCAGCAGCGTATCTGGCATCACAGATACGCAGTATTTT
TRBJ2-3 | TRBV9 | TRBD2 | many | CASSETSGRSSDTQYF | TGTGCCAGCAGCGAAACTAGCGGGAGGTCGAGCGATACGCAGTATTTT
TRBJ1-1 | TRBV9 | - | many | CASSLDTLGAMNTEAFF | TGTGCCAGCAGCCTGGACACCCTAGGGGCTATGAACACTGAAGCTTTCTTT
TRBJ2-1 | TRBV9 | TRBD2 | many | CASSATSGTAEQFF | TGTGCCAGCAGCGCGACTAGCGGGACGGCTGAGCAGTTCTTC
TRBJ2-1 | TRBV9 | TRBD1 | many | CASSTGTGVYNEQFF | TGTGCCAGCAGCACCGGGACAGGGGTCTACAATGAGCAGTTCTTC
TRBJ2-2 | TRBV9 | - | - | CASSQKGGSGNTGELFF | TGTGCCAGCAGCCAAAAAGGCGGAAGCGGGAACACCGGGGAGCTGTTTTTT
TRBJ1-5 | TRBV9 | TRBD1 | many | CASSPRDSWEQPQHF | TGTGCCAGCAGCCCCCGGGACAGTTGGGAGCAGCCCCAGCATTTT
TRBJ1-1 | TRBV9 | TRBD1 | - | CASSPRTGVNTEAFF | TGTGCCAGCAGCCCTCGGACAGGGGTGAACACTGAAGCTTTCTTT
TRBJ2-5 | TRBV9 | TRBD2 | many | CASSELTSGGKETQYF | TGTGCCAGCAGCGAACTGACTAGCGGGGGGAAAGAGACCCAGTACTTC
TRBJ1-2 | TRBV9 | - | many | CASSVGTRNGYTF | TGTGCCAGCAGCGTAGGGACAAGAAACGGCTACACCTTC
TRBJ2-3 | TRBV9 | TRBD2 | - | CASSVGTSGGETDTQYF | TGTGCCAGCAGCGTGGGGACTAGCGGGGGGGAAACAGATACGCAGTATTTT
TRBJ2-5 | TRBV6-9 | - | many | CASHIRLGVRGAGTQYF | TGTGCCTCACATATCCGGCTCGGGGTCCGGGGGGCTGGGACCCAGTACTTC
TRBJ1-3 | TRBV9 | - | few | CASSVAQGPSGNTIYF | TGTGCCAGCAGCGTAGCGCAGGGACCCTCTGGAAACACCATATATTTT
TRBJ1-4 | TRBV9 | - | many | CASSTGLLDEKLFF | TGTGCCAGCAGCACAGGCTTATTGGATGAAAAACTGTTTTTT
TRBJ2-5 | TRBV9 | - | many | CASSVWGDAETQYF | TGTGCCAGCAGCGTTTGGGGGGACGCCGAGACCCAGTACTTC
TRBJ1-2 | TRBV9 | - | - | CASSVGFNYGYTF | TGTGCCAGCAGCGTCGGGTTTAACTATGGCTACACCTTC
TRBJ2-2 | TRBV9 | TRBD2 | few | CASSPQGSGRITGELFF | TGTGCCAGCAGCCCCCAGGGCAGCGGGAGGATCACCGGGGAGCTGTTTTTT